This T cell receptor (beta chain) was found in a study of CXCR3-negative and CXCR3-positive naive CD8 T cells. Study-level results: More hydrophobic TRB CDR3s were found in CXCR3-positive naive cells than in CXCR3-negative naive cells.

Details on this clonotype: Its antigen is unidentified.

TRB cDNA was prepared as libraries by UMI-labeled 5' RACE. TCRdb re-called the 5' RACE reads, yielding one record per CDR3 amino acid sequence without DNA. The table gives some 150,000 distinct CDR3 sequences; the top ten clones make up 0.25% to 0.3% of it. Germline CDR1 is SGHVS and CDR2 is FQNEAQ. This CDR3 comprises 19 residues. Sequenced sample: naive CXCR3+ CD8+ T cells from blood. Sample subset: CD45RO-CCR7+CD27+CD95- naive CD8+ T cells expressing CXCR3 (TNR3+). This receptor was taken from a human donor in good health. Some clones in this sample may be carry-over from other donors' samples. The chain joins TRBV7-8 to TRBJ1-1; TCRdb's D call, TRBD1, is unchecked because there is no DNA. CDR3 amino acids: CASSQGQGLDPDMNTEAFF.